Below are 27 T cell receptor beta chains sequenced from a single sample in a study of CD8+ T cells in alopecia areata (dated by TCRdb to 2016 to 2019). This specimen's time point label, per the study, means: baseline before oral tofacitinib. Lesional scalp punch biopsies and peripheral blood were obtained from alopecia areata patients. The method behind the library was the immunoSEQ multiplex PCR assay. For TCR sequencing, RNA was extracted from every sample and reverse transcribed into cDNA to serve as template. TCRdb carries this immuneACCESS record with in-frame sequences only. Its versions omit some clonotypes, under half of them owing to an unresolved V gene in the studies checked, with the rest unexplained. Counted in this sample were roughly 8,000 clones; approximately 71% of them appeared once. The ten largest clones represent about 14% of the sample. Sequencing was performed on skin, taken at week 0. All receptors come from a human donor with alopecia areata.

This clone has more than one count but fewer than ten. The chain employs TRBV6-5 and TRBJ2-1; possible D gene TRBD1, 6 bases. The V end lost 5 bases, the J end lost 7 bases, and 15 bases lay between the germline ends. Per the germline V gene, CDR1 is MNHEY and CDR2 is SVGAGI. This CDR3 comprises 14 residues. Here the CDR3 reads CASSPTGFGNEQFF. The CDR3, as DNA: TGTGCCAGCAGTCCAACAGGGTTCGGGAATGAGCAGTTCTTC.

The J gene is TRBJ2-1, the V gene TRBV6-5, with TRBD2 matching over 12 bases. CDR3 length: 15 amino acids. The V segment lost 8 bases and the J segment 5 bases; nucleotides outside the gene matches: 7. Germline CDR1 MNHEY, CDR2 SVGAGI. This chain's CDR3 is CASGTTSGGDNEQFF. For the CDR3, the DNA is TGTGCCAGCGGGACGACTAGCGGGGGAGACAATGAGCAGTTCTTC.

The V gene is TRBV11-3, the J gene TRBJ2-7; 11 nucleotides match TRBD2. Per germline, CDR1 SGHNT and CDR2 YENEEA. The CDR3 consists of 15 residues. V lost 4 bases and J lost 2; bases outside the gene matches: 4. CDR3 coding DNA: TGTGCCAGCAGCTCAGAGACTAGCGGGACCTACGAGCAGTACTTC. Its protein is CASSSETSGTYEQYF.

The genes are TRBV6-5 and TRBJ1-2; TRBD1 is a possible D gene (6 bases). Per the germline V gene, CDR1 is MNHEY and CDR2 is SVGAGI. V was pared by 8 bases and J by 4 bases, with 20 bases between. The CDR3 has 15 residues. The CDR3 DNA follows: TGTGCCAGCGGGGATAATGGGGGCATAACCTATGGCTACACCTTC. Protein: CASGDNGGITYGYTF.

The gene calls are TRBV6-1 and TRBJ1-2; D is ambiguous. The CDR3 has 21 amino acids. The ends were cut back, 0 bases at V and 3 bases at J, with 29 bases in the middle. Per the germline V gene, CDR1 is MNHNS and CDR2 is SASEGT. The CDR3 loop is CASSEAVTGTCQLCGYYGYTF. CDR3 DNA sequence: TGTGCCAGCAGTGAAGCGGTAACGGGTACGTGCCAACTATGCGGCTACTATGGCTACACCTTC.

J is TRBJ1-2 and V is TRBV29-1; possible D gene TRBD1, 6 bases. Trimming stripped 6 bases from V and 6 bases from J, with 20 bases between. This CDR3 is built from 14 residues. Germline V lookup: CDR1 SQVTM, CDR2 ANQGSEA. In DNA form, the CDR3 reads TGCAGCGTGGACCGCTCTGGGGGCTCCAATGGCTACACCTTC. This sequence encodes CSVDRSGGSNGYTF. Full variable domain (outside the CDR3, taken from reference TRBV29-1 and TRBJ1-2): SAVISQKPSRDICQRGTSLTIQCQVDSQVTMMFWYRQQPGQSLTLIATANQGSEATYESGFVIDKFPISRPNLTFSTLTVSNMSPEDSSIYLCSVDRSGGSNGYTFGSGTRLTVV.

This chain links TRBV10-3 with TRBJ1-4; TRBD1 matches at 9 bases. The CDR3 covers 16 residues. Unmatched junction bases numbered 11, after V lost 7 bases and J lost 5 bases. Germline V gives CDR1 ENHRY, CDR2 SYGVKD. As DNA, the CDR3 is TGTGCCATCACCGCGACCTTGACAGGGGGGAATGAAAAACTGTTTTTT. Translated, it gives CAITATLTGGNEKLFF.

The chain has TRBV7-2 and TRBJ2-3; TRBD2 matches at 8 bases. The CDR3 consists of 19 residues. The ends lost 6 bases at V and 3 bases at J; junction bases unmatched: 20. Germline V gene data show CDR1 as SGHTA and CDR2 as FQGNSA. The CDR3 nucleotides are TGTGCCAGCAGGCCTTCCCCCCTTTCCGGGACTAGGGTTACAGATACGCAGTATTTT. Its translation is CASRPSPLSGTRVTDTQYF.

V usage is TRBV2 and J usage is TRBJ2-3, with D perhaps TRBD1 or TRBD2 (5 bases each). V lost 1 base, J lost 2 bases, and 10 bases lay in between. The CDR3 consists of 15 residues. Germline CDR1 and CDR2: SNHLY and FYNNEI. In DNA form, the CDR3 reads TGTGCCAGCAGTGAAGTTAGAGGGACCACAGATACGCAGTATTTT. Protein product: CASSEVRGTTDTQYF.

J is TRBJ2-2 and V is TRBV5-1; 7 bases agree with TRBD1. The CDR3 length is 14 residues. Germline CDR1 SGHRS, CDR2 YFSETQ. The J segment lost 6 bases and the V segment lost 4 bases, leaving 6 bases of the junction unmatched. The CDR3 DNA reads as TGCGCCAGCAGCATAAGACAGGGCCCCGGGGAGCTGTTTTTT. Encoded protein: CASSIRQGPGELFF. Variable domain in full (rest from reference TRBV5-1 and TRBJ2-2): KAGVTQTPRYLIKTRGQQVTLSCSPISGHRSVSWYQQTPGQGLQFLFEYFSETQRNKGNFPGRFSGRQFSNSRSEMNVSTLELGDSALYLCASSIRQGPGELFFGEGSRLTVL.

The gene calls are TRBV6-4 and TRBJ2-6; D gene unclear. Germline CDR1 reads MRHNA; CDR2 reads SNTAGT. Trimming removed 0 bases from V and 1 base from J, with 4 bases in between. The CDR3 consists of 15 residues. CDR3 loop: CASSDSGSGANVLTF. CDR3 sequence (DNA): TGTGCCAGCAGTGACTCAGGTTCTGGGGCCAACGTCCTGACTTTC.

The chain is built from TRBV10-3 and TRBJ2-3, with D uncertain. The CDR3 is made up of 13 amino acids. Germline values: CDR1 ENHRY, CDR2 SYGVKD. V dropped 4 bases and J dropped 3 bases, with 8 bases sitting between them. The CDR3: CAISGTDTDTQYF. The CDR3 DNA is TGTGCCATCAGTGGAACGGATACAGATACGCAGTATTTT.

The chain carries TRBV29-1 and TRBJ2-1; D unresolved. Germline values: CDR1 SQVTM, CDR2 ANQGSEA. The V and J ends lost 4 bases and 4 bases respectively, with 11 bases between them. The CDR3 contains 13 residues. CDR3 coding DNA: TGCAGCGTTGGAAAAAATAGATACAATGAGCAGTTCTTC. Residues: CSVGKNRYNEQFF.

Judged by abundance, this clone is medium-sized (0.01 to 0.1%). The rearrangement joins TRBV29-1 to TRBJ2-1; TRBD1 matches at 7 bases. With 7 bases clipped from V and 6 bases from J, the junction kept 6 bases outside the gene matches. Per the germline V gene, CDR1 is SQVTM and CDR2 is ANQGSEA. CDR3 size: 12 residues. This CDR3 is CSAKTGPNEQFF. The DNA for the CDR3 is TGCAGCGCCAAGACAGGGCCCAATGAGCAGTTCTTC.

The V and J genes are TRBV11-1 and TRBJ2-1; the match to TRBD1 covers 8 bases. The V gene end was trimmed by 8 bases and the J gene end by 3 bases; junction bases not matched to a gene: 6. CDR1 SGHAT and CDR2 FQDESV come from the germline V gene (reference sequence). The CDR3 contains 14 residues. The CDR3 nucleotides are TGTGCCAGCGGCCGGGACAGGTACTACAATGAGCAGTTCTTC. This codes for CASGRDRYYNEQFF.

This sequence joins TRBV7-2 and TRBJ2-7, with 12 bases identical to TRBD2. Germline V lookup: CDR1 SGHTA, CDR2 FQGNSA. The V gene end was trimmed by 5 bases and the J gene end by 3 bases; junction bases not matched to a gene: 8. The length of the CDR3 is 16 residues. The CDR3 reads CASSRGLAGPHYEQYF. CDR3 DNA sequence: TGTGCCAGCAGCCGTGGACTAGCGGGGCCGCACTACGAGCAGTACTTC.

The chain has TRBV11-2 and TRBJ2-3, with TRBD2 matching 8 bases. The CDR3 loop spans 17 amino acids. After removal of 0 bases from V and 6 bases from J, the junction contained 11 bases not matched to a gene. The germline V gene has CDR1 SGHAT and CDR2 FQNNGV. The CDR3 DNA sequence: TGTGCCAGCAGCTTAGACCAGACGCCGGTAGCGGGGGATACGCAGTATTTT. Translating gives CASSLDQTPVAGDTQYF.

The chain links TRBV29-1 to TRBJ2-1, with 9 nucleotides matching TRBD1. The germline CDR1 and CDR2 sequences are SQVTM and ANQGSEA. Trimming at V came to 6 bases and at J to 5 bases, leaving 2 bases not matched to a gene. The CDR3 covers 12 residues. The CDR3 sequence is CSVGTGNNEQFF. The CDR3 DNA sequence: TGCAGCGTAGGGACAGGGAACAATGAGCAGTTCTTC.

The CDR3 DNA is TGTGCCACCAGCAGACGCACAGGGTCGATGAACACTGAAGCTTTCTTT. It specifies CATSRRTGSMNTEAFF. J is TRBJ1-1 and V is TRBV15, with D possibly matching TRBD1 (6 bases). Germline assignment: CDR1 LNHNV and CDR2 YYDKDF (reference sequence). The CDR3 is made up of 16 amino acids. Trimming cost V 2 bases and J 0 bases, with 13 bases left between them.

The genes are TRBV29-1 and TRBJ1-1; no clear D. CDR3 length: 16 amino acids. V lost 6 bases to trimming and J lost 0 bases, with 20 bases between them. From germline, CDR1 is SQVTM and CDR2 ANQGSEA. The CDR3 spells CSVGSDGLLLNTEAFF. Here the CDR3 DNA reads TGCAGCGTCGGGAGCGACGGCCTACTTTTGAACACTGAAGCTTTCTTT. Supplemented by reference TRBV29-1 and TRBJ1-1, the full variable domain reads SAVISQKPSRDICQRGTSLTIQCQVDSQVTMMFWYRQQPGQSLTLIATANQGSEATYESGFVIDKFPISRPNLTFSTLTVSNMSPEDSSIYLCSVGSDGLLLNTEAFFGQGTRLTVV.

The gene calls are TRBV9 and TRBJ2-6, with TRBD1 matching over 9 bases. The V gene's germline CDR1 is SGDLS and CDR2 YYNGEE. V was clipped by 3 bases and J by 0 bases; unmatched bases: 10. The CDR3 sequence is 19 residues long. CDR3 residues: CASSGNRGRKTSGANVLTF. CDR3 DNA sequence: TGTGCCAGCAGCGGGAACAGGGGGCGAAAGACCTCTGGGGCCAACGTCCTGACTTTC.

This sequence joins TRBV5-4 and TRBJ1-2, with D tentatively TRBD1 (5 bases). The germline V gene has CDR1 SGHNT and CDR2 YYREEE (reference sequence). V lost 3 bases to trimming and J lost 3 bases, with 24 bases between them. This CDR3 comprises 18 residues. CDR3 nucleotides: TGTGCCAGCAGCTGGGGCGAGGGGACCCACGCTCGTCACTATGGCTACACCTTC. Translation gives CASSWGEGTHARHYGYTF.

This clone has just a few counts. V is TRBV7-2 and J is TRBJ1-5, with a tentative D call TRBD1 (6 bases). The ends were cut back, 3 bases at V and 6 bases at J, with 9 bases in the middle. CDR1 and CDR2 from the germline V gene are SGHTA and FQGNSA. The CDR3 is made up of 13 amino acids. Here the CDR3 reads CASSFRGGQPQHF. DNA of the CDR3: TGTGCCAGCAGCTTTCGAGGGGGTCAGCCCCAGCATTTT.

The V call is TRBV27, the J call TRBJ2-7, with D hard to call. Trimming shortened V by 5 bases and J by 3 bases, and 17 bases separated the two germline ends. CDR1 MNHEY and CDR2 SMNVEV come from the germline V gene (reference sequence). The CDR3 covers 15 residues. The CDR3 coding sequence is TGTGCCAGCAGTCCGATAGATATTATTAACTACGAGCAGTACTTC. It translates to CASSPIDIINYEQYF.

This clone has only a few counts. The chain has TRBV7-9 and TRBJ1-2; 7 nucleotides line up with TRBD1. The ends lost 8 bases at V and 6 bases at J; junction bases unmatched: 12. CDR1 and CDR2 from the germline V gene are SEHNR and FQNEAQ (reference sequence). The CDR3 extends over 14 amino acids. The CDR3 is CASGETGKTDGYTF. Written as DNA, the CDR3 is TGTGCCAGCGGAGAGACAGGGAAGACTGATGGCTACACCTTC.

The V and J genes are TRBV7-8 and TRBJ2-3; a possible D gene is TRBD1 (5 bases). This CDR3 region has 14 residues. V was cut by 1 base and J by 2 bases, with 7 bases left in between. Per the germline V gene, CDR1 is SGHVS and CDR2 is FQNEAQ. Written as DNA, the CDR3 is TGTGCCAGCAGCTTAGGACAGAACACAGATACGCAGTATTTT. Translating gives CASSLGQNTDTQYF.

This chain uses TRBV20-1 with TRBJ1-1; D uncertain. The CDR3 has 11 residues. V was shortened by 7 bases and J by 3 bases, with 9 bases between the two germline ends. Germline V CDR1 and CDR2: DFQATT, SNEGSKA (reference sequence). The CDR3 bases are TGCAGTGGCACGCGAGACACTGAAGCTTTCTTT. It is translated as CSGTRDTEAFF.